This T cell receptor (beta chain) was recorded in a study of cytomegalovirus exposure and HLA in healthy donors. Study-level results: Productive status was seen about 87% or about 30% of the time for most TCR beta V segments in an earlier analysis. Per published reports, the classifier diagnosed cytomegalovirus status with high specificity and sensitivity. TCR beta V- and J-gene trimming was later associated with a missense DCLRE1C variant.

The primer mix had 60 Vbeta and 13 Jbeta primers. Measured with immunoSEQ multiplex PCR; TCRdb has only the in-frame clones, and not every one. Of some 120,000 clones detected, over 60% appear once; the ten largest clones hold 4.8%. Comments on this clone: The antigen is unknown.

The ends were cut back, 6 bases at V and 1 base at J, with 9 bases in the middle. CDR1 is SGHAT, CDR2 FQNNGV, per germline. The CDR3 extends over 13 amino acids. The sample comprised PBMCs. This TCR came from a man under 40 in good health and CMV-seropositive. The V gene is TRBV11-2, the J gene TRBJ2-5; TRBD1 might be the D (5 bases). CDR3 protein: CASRRTPQETQYF. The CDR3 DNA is TGTGCCAGCAGAAGGACACCCCAAGAGACCCAGTACTTC.